A single sample gave rise to the 21 T cell receptor beta chains below, sequenced in a study of CD8+CD57+ T cells in acquired aplastic anemia. The template for TCR beta VDJ and CDR3 sequence profiling was genomic DNA. TCRdb used MiXCR to reprocess the reads, holding one entry per CDR3 protein. In the table there are 180,000 or so distinct CDR3 sequences, approximately 48% of which are singletons. All sequencing subjects had displayed CD8+CD57+ cell expansion on flow cytometry. The sequencing sample was made of sorted CD4+, CD8+, or CD8+CD57+ T cells (not recorded which) from PBMCs. The source of these receptors is a human donor with aplastic anemia.

The V and J genes are TRBV5-5 and TRBJ1-4; the match to TRBD1 covers 7 bases. Germline V gene lookup returns CDR1 SGHKS and CDR2 YYEKEE (reference sequence). The CDR3 runs to 16 residues. Trimming took 1 base from V and 7 from J; bases not matched to a gene: 10. The CDR3 DNA sequence: TGTGCCAGCAGCTTGAGAAATGCAGGGGGGATTGAAAAACTGTTTTTT. It specifies CASSLRNAGGIEKLFF.

This chain connects TRBV30 to TRBJ2-1; 12 bases fit TRBD2. The CDR3 is made up of 17 amino acids. Germline-derived CDR1 and CDR2 are GTSNPN and SVGIG (reference sequence). V shed 3 bases and J 2 bases; nucleotides not matched to a gene: 8. In nucleotides, the CDR3 is TGTGCCTGGAGCCAAGCAAGGACTAGCGGGACCTACAATGAGCAGTTCTTC. This codes for CAWSQARTSGTYNEQFF.

This clonotype came up many times. The chain uses TRBV29-1 and TRBJ2-5, with 7 bases identical to TRBD2. The ends lost 6 bases at V and 4 bases at J; junction bases unmatched: 17. Germline loops: CDR1 SQVTM, CDR2 ANQGSEA. This CDR3 is 16 amino acids long. CDR3 nucleotides: TGCAGCGTCTCCCCTCCGGTGAGGCGGGGGTTAGAGACCCAGTACTTC. This sequence encodes CSVSPPVRRGLETQYF. Drawing the rest from reference TRBV29-1 and TRBJ2-5, the complete variable domain is SAVISQKPSRDICQRGTSLTIQCQVDSQVTMMFWYRQQPGQSLTLIATANQGSEATYESGFVIDKFPISRPNLTFSTLTVSNMSPEDSSIYLCSVSPPVRRGLETQYFGPGTRLLVL.

CDR3: CASSQGRGAMGTEAFF. CDR3 DNA sequence: TGTGCCAGCAGCCAAGGACGAGGGGCCATGGGGACTGAAGCTTTCTTT. The gene calls are TRBV3-1 and TRBJ1-1; D perhaps matches TRBD1 (5 bases). The germline CDR1 and CDR2 sequences are LGHDT and YNNKEL (reference sequence). The CDR3 is 16 amino acids. Trimming removed 1 base at V and 5 bases at J, with 17 bases between.

The chain recombines TRBV9 with TRBJ2-5; 13 bases match TRBD2. The V gene's germline CDR1 is SGDLS and CDR2 YYNGEE. CDR3 size: 15 residues. V lost 3 bases and J lost 3; bases outside the gene matches: 2. CDR3 protein: CASSGTSGGEETQYF. The CDR3 bases are TGTGCCAGCAGCGGGACTAGCGGGGGCGAAGAGACCCAGTACTTC.

This clonotype was observed at least ten times. The V call is TRBV5-1, the J call TRBJ1-1, with 7 bases matching TRBD1. From germline, CDR1 is SGHRS and CDR2 YFSETQ. There are 14 residues in the CDR3. J lost 6 bases, V lost 3 bases, and 8 bases had no gene match. The CDR3 bases are TGCGCCAGCAGCTCCCAGACAGGGACGGCTGAAGCTTTCTTT. It translates to CASSSQTGTAEAFF. Full variable domain (outside the CDR3, taken from reference TRBV5-1 and TRBJ1-1): KAGVTQTPRYLIKTRGQQVTLSCSPISGHRSVSWYQQTPGQGLQFLFEYFSETQRNKGNFPGRFSGRQFSNSRSEMNVSTLELGDSALYLCASSSQTGTAEAFFGQGTRLTVV.

At least ten counts were recorded for this clonotype. The rearrangement links TRBV5-5 to TRBJ2-1, with 8 bases lining up with TRBD1. The CDR3 totals 15 residues. V lost 0 bases, J lost 8 bases, and 7 bases stayed unmatched. Per germline, CDR1 SGHKS and CDR2 YYEKEE (reference sequence). DNA for the CDR3: TGTGCCAGCAGCTTGGCACCGGGACAGGACTATGAGCAGTTCTTC. Its protein product is CASSLAPGQDYEQFF.

This clonotype was recorded at least ten times. The CDR3 DNA reads as TGTGCCAGCAGCGGACCGGGGGACACTGAAGCTTTCTTT. Its protein product is CASSGPGDTEAFF. The chain couples TRBV6-1 to TRBJ1-1; a possible D gene is TRBD1 (5 bases). V gave up 6 bases and J gave up 3 bases, with 11 bases separating them. This CDR3 contains 13 residues. Germline V gene sequence: CDR1 MNHNS, CDR2 SASEGT.

In this sample, this clonotype turned up many times. This chain connects TRBV20-1 to TRBJ2-5, with D perhaps assigned TRBD1 or TRBD2 (6 bases each). V lost 2 bases, J lost 3 bases, and 16 bases lay in between. The CDR3 length is 15 residues. Germline assignment: CDR1 DFQATT and CDR2 SNEGSKA (reference sequence). The CDR3 sequence is CSARSGGGVKETQYF. The CDR3, as DNA: TGCAGTGCTAGATCTGGGGGCGGGGTCAAAGAGACCCAGTACTTC.

The chain has TRBV20-1 and TRBJ1-1; D is uncertain. Germline values: CDR1 DFQATT, CDR2 SNEGSKA (reference sequence). Trimming removed 3 bases from V and 1 base from J, with 6 bases in between. The CDR3 sequence is 12 residues long. The CDR3 protein is CSASQPNTEAFF. The CDR3 coding sequence is TGCAGTGCTAGTCAGCCGAACACTGAAGCTTTCTTT.

The table lists this clonotype with a few counts. Since a much larger clone is just one base distant, this may be a read error. V is TRBV10-2 and J is TRBJ1-4, with D hard to call. CDR1 is WSHSY, CDR2 SAAADI, per germline. CDR3 length: 16 residues. The CDR3 loop reads CASRPLPGATSEKLFF. CDR3 sequence (DNA): TGCGCCAGCAGGCCCCTCCCGGGTGCAACTAGTGAAAAACTGTTTTTT.

The V call is TRBV20-1, the J call TRBJ2-7; D not resolved. The CDR3 sequence is 13 residues long. Germline V lookup: CDR1 DFQATT, CDR2 SNEGSKA (reference sequence). With 0 bases removed from V and 4 bases from J, the gap between germline ends came to 10 bases. CDR3 DNA: TGCAGTGCTAGAGACCCCGGATCGTACGAGCAGTACTTC. This codes for CSARDPGSYEQYF.

V is TRBV29-1 and J is TRBJ2-3; D perhaps matches TRBD2 (7 bases). The ends were cut back, 4 bases at V and 2 bases at J, with 10 bases in the middle. There are 13 residues in the CDR3. Germline V lookup: CDR1 SQVTM, CDR2 ANQGSEA. This CDR3 is CSVARGPTDTQYF. The CDR3 DNA follows: TGCAGCGTTGCGCGGGGGCCCACAGATACGCAGTATTTT.

V and J are TRBV6-1 and TRBJ2-3; maybe TRBD2 (6 bases). Trimming left V 7 bases short and J 1 base short, with 12 bases between. Germline V gives CDR1 MNHNS, CDR2 SASEGT. This CDR3 is 14 amino acids long. CDR3 in amino acids: CASKSWGGTDTQYF. CDR3 nucleotides: TGTGCCAGCAAATCTTGGGGGGGCACAGATACGCAGTATTTT.

The rearrangement joins TRBV29-1 to TRBJ1-1; 10 bases match TRBD1. CDR1 SQVTM and CDR2 ANQGSEA come from the germline V gene. The CDR3 spans 14 residues. V lost 4 bases to trimming and J lost 2 bases; unmatched junction nucleotides: 4. CDR3 sequence reads: CSVAGTGANTEAFF. The DNA for the CDR3 is TGCAGCGTTGCCGGGACAGGGGCTAACACTGAAGCTTTCTTT.

This clonotype was seen ten or more times. The chain couples TRBV5-5 to TRBJ1-6; D is unresolved. V was shortened by 3 bases and J by 10 bases, with 17 bases between the two germline ends. This CDR3 contains 15 residues. Per the germline V gene, CDR1 is SGHKS and CDR2 is YYEKEE (reference sequence). The CDR3 sequence: CASSSRSGEVSPLHF. CDR3 bases: TGTGCCAGCAGCTCTCGGTCCGGGGAGGTGTCACCCCTCCACTTT.

This clonotype has just one count. The genes are TRBV15 and TRBJ2-5; TRBD1 agrees at 7 bases. Losses at the gene ends were 5 bases for V and 5 bases for J; bases not matched to a gene: 5. The germline CDR1 and CDR2 sequences are LNHNV and YYDKDF (reference sequence). The CDR3 length is 13 residues. The CDR3 is CATSAGGRETQYF. The CDR3 coding sequence is TGTGCCACCAGCGCAGGGGGTCGGGAGACCCAGTACTTC.

V is TRBV27 and J is TRBJ2-1; D ambiguous. Trimming cost V 5 bases and J 7 bases, with 9 bases left between them. This CDR3 contains 12 residues. CDR1 is MNHEY and CDR2 is SMNVEV in the germline V gene (reference sequence). CDR3 in amino acids: CASSERMNEQFF. Here the CDR3 DNA reads TGTGCCAGCAGTGAGCGAATGAATGAGCAGTTCTTC.

The chain has TRBV15 and TRBJ2-1, with TRBD2 matching 9 bases. The CDR3 is 16 residues long. CDR1 and CDR2 from the germline V gene are LNHNV and YYDKDF (reference sequence). Unmatched junction bases numbered 5, after V lost 0 bases and J lost 5 bases. The chain's CDR3 is CATSRDTSSGNNEQFF. CDR3 nucleotides: TGTGCCACCAGCAGAGATACGTCTAGCGGGAACAATGAGCAGTTCTTC.

Ten or more counts support this clonotype. The rearrangement joins TRBV6-1 to TRBJ2-1; D remains unclear. In germline, CDR1 is MNHNS, CDR2 SASEGT. V was trimmed by 7 bases and J by 6 bases, leaving 16 bases between them. This CDR3 has 14 residues. This CDR3 reads CASKGTLTSNEQFF. Written as DNA, the CDR3 is TGTGCCAGCAAGGGTACCTTAACGTCCAATGAGCAGTTCTTC.

The V gene is TRBV12-3 or TRBV12-4, the J gene TRBJ1-5, with 11 bases lining up with TRBD1. CDR3 length: 17 residues. V trimming: 4 bases; J trimming: 3 bases; junction bases outside the gene matches: 8. The CDR3 DNA sequence: TGTGCCAGCAGTTCCGGGACAGGGGGTTTCTCCAATCAGCCCCAGCATTTT. It specifies CASSSGTGGFSNQPQHF.